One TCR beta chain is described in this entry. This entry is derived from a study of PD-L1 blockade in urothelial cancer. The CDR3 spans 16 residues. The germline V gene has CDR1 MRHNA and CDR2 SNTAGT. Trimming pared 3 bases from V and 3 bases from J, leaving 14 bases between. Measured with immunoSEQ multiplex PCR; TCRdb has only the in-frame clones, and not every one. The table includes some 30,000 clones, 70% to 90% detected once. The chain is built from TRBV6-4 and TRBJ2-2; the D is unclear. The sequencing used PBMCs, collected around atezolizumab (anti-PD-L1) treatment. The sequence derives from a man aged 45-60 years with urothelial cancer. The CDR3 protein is CASSESGDGYTGELFF. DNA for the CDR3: TGTGCCAGCAGTGAGTCCGGAGACGGATACACCGGGGAGCTGTTTTTT.